One sample yielded the 20 T cell receptor beta chains listed below, sequenced in a study of beta chain features in type 1 diabetes. TCRB transcripts that were expressed got sequenced, as all of the isolated RNA had been reverse transcribed. Profiling relied on immunoSEQ multiplex PCR, and the TCRdb table lists in-frame clones only, not all of them. The table includes 350,000 or so clones, about 19% detected once. The sequenced sample was naive CD4+ T cells from blood. The receptors shown here come from a woman aged 18 to 35 in good health.

This clone was picked up a small number of times. This chain connects TRBV5-1 to TRBJ2-1, with D possibly being TRBD2 (8 bases). V was clipped by 6 bases and J by 0 bases, with 16 bases between them. This CDR3 spans 16 amino acids. CDR1 is SGHRS, CDR2 YFSETQ, per germline. The CDR3 DNA sequence: TGCGCCAGCAAGGGGGCGGGGGGCAGCTCCTACAATGAGCAGTTCTTC. It is translated as CASKGAGGSSYNEQFF.

In its sample, this clone was seen a few times. Written as DNA, the CDR3 is TGTGCCAGCAGCGTATACGACAGGGGTGGTCAGACCGGGGAGCTGTTTTTT. Protein product: CASSVYDRGGQTGELFF. J is TRBJ2-2 and V is TRBV9, with 8 bases that match TRBD1. This CDR3 contains 17 residues. Germline V lookup: CDR1 SGDLS, CDR2 YYNGEE. The J segment lost 5 bases and the V segment lost 1 base, leaving 10 bases of the junction unmatched.

The chain employs TRBV6-5 and TRBJ1-2, with 8 bases identical to TRBD1. Germline V CDR1 and CDR2: MNHEY, SVGAGI. V lost 7 bases and J lost 5; bases outside the gene matches: 6. The CDR3 contains 13 residues. The CDR3 DNA is TGTGCCAGCACCAGGACAGGGAGTTATGGCTACACCTTC. Amino acids: CASTRTGSYGYTF.

The chain joins TRBV19 to TRBJ2-5; a possible D gene is TRBD1 (6 bases). Germline V gives CDR1 LNHDA, CDR2 SQIVND (reference sequence). V shed 3 bases and J shed 3 bases, with 8 bases lying between them. The CDR3 extends over 13 amino acids. The CDR3 loop is CASSIDRKETQYF. The CDR3 coding sequence is TGTGCCAGTAGTATCGACAGGAAAGAGACCCAGTACTTC.

The genes are TRBV4-1 and TRBJ2-1; TRBD2 matches 13 bases. V was clipped by 3 bases and J by 7 bases; unmatched bases: 6. There are 16 residues in the CDR3. Germline V gene lookup returns CDR1 MGHRA and CDR2 YSYEKL. As DNA, the CDR3 is TGCGCCAGCAGCCAGCCACTAGCGGGAGGGCCGAATGAGCAGTTCTTC. Translating gives CASSQPLAGGPNEQFF.

CDR3 region: CASSWTINEQFF. For the CDR3, the DNA is TGTGCCAGCAGTTGGACTATCAATGAGCAGTTCTTC. V usage is TRBV7-9 and J usage is TRBJ2-1; a weak D match, TRBD2 (6 bases). CDR3 length: 12 amino acids. Germline V lookup: CDR1 SEHNR, CDR2 FQNEAQ (reference sequence). V lost 6 bases to trimming and J lost 6 bases, with 9 bases between them. Looking up the rest from reference TRBV7-9 and TRBJ2-1 gives the full variable domain: DTGVSQNPRHKITKRGQNVTFRCDPISEHNRLYWYRQTLGQGPEFLTYFQNEAQLEKSRLLSDRFSAERPKGSFSTLEIQRTEQGDSAMYLCASSWTINEQFFGPGTRLTVL.

This clone was found a few times. V gene TRBV18 combines with J gene TRBJ2-4; TRBD1 agrees at 9 bases. The CDR3 contains 14 residues. V gave up 3 bases and J gave up 6 bases; unmatched junction bases: 3. Germline lookup yields CDR1 KGHSH and CDR2 LQKENI. In DNA, the CDR3 is TGTGCCAGCTCACCCCCGGGACAGGGAAACATTCAGTACTTC. Translating it yields CASSPPGQGNIQYF.

This clone came up a few times. The chain links TRBV4-3 to TRBJ1-2; possibly TRBD1 for D (5 bases). V was cut by 0 bases and J by 5 bases, with 7 bases left in between. Germline CDR1 reads LGHNA; CDR2 reads YSLEER. This CDR3 comprises 13 residues. CDR3 nucleotide sequence: TGCGCCAGCAGCCAAGATCAGGGATATGGCTACACCTTC. Amino acid sequence: CASSQDQGYGYTF.

This sequence joins TRBV5-4 and TRBJ2-3; TRBD2 agrees at 10 bases. CDR3 length: 18 amino acids. In germline, CDR1 is SGHNT, CDR2 YYREEE (reference sequence). The J segment lost 1 base and the V segment lost 0 bases, leaving 8 bases of the junction unmatched. This CDR3 is CASSLAASGGGGTDTQYF. For the CDR3, the DNA is TGTGCCAGCAGCTTGGCGGCTAGCGGGGGAGGGGGCACAGATACGCAGTATTTT.

This rearrangement joins TRBV23-1 to TRBJ1-1; 9 nucleotides match TRBD1. TRBV23-1 is given ORF status, its function remaining uncertain. Unmatched junction bases numbered 9, after V lost 6 bases and J lost 4 bases. The CDR3 has 15 amino acids. This CDR3 is CASSPGTGLGTEAFF. CDR3 nucleotides: TGCGCCAGCAGCCCGGGGACAGGGCTCGGCACTGAAGCTTTCTTT.

The rearrangement uses TRBV7-9 and TRBJ1-6, with TRBD1 as a possible D gene (6 bases). CDR1 and CDR2 from the germline V gene are SEHNR and FQNEAQ (reference sequence). This CDR3 comprises 15 residues. V dropped 5 bases and J dropped 5 bases, with 13 bases sitting between them. The CDR3, as DNA: TGTGCCAGCAGCCCGCAGGGGACCGATAATTCACCCCTCCACTTT. Protein: CASSPQGTDNSPLHF. The full variable domain, its missing parts supplied by reference TRBV7-9 and TRBJ1-6, is DTGVSQNPRHKITKRGQNVTFRCDPISEHNRLYWYRQTLGQGPEFLTYFQNEAQLEKSRLLSDRFSAERPKGSFSTLEIQRTEQGDSAMYLCASSPQGTDNSPLHFGNGTRLTVT.

The chain joins TRBV30 to TRBJ2-3, with TRBD1 as a possible D gene (6 bases). V was shortened by 2 bases and J by 4 bases, with 19 bases between the two germline ends. The length of the CDR3 is 16 residues. CDR1 is GTSNPN, CDR2 SVGIG, per germline (reference sequence). This CDR3 is CAWSLWDISLADTQYF. DNA of the CDR3: TGTGCCTGGAGTCTATGGGACATCAGCCTCGCAGATACGCAGTATTTT.

The rearrangement joins TRBV7-9 to TRBJ1-2; TRBD1 agrees at 10 bases. J gave up 8 bases and V 3 bases, and 9 bases lay outside the gene matches. Germline V CDR1 and CDR2: SEHNR, FQNEAQ (reference sequence). The CDR3 spans 15 residues. CDR3 DNA sequence: TGTGCCAGCAGCTTCTGGGACAGGGGATCGGGGGGCTACACCTTC. It is translated as CASSFWDRGSGGYTF.

This clone was found a few times. The chain joins TRBV7-2 to TRBJ1-5; 7 bases map to TRBD1. CDR3 length: 15 amino acids. Germline CDR1 is SGHTA and CDR2 is FQGNSA. J gave up 2 bases and V 1 base, and 2 bases lay outside the gene matches. The CDR3 protein is CASSLVTGGNQPQHF. CDR3 DNA: TGTGCCAGCAGCTTAGTCACAGGGGGCAATCAGCCCCAGCATTTT.

This clone was seen more than once but under ten times. The V call is TRBV21-1, the J call TRBJ2-7; TRBD2 is the table's D call, not checked against the DNA. TRBV21-1 is termed a pseudogene. The CDR3 contains 16 residues. CDR3 loop: CASSKLSSARSYEQYF. In DNA, the CDR3 is TGTGCCAGCAGCAAACTTTCTAGCGCTCGCTCCTACGAGCAGTACTTC.

V is TRBV9 and J is TRBJ2-2, with TRBD2 matching over 7 bases. The CDR3 totals 15 residues. Unmatched junction bases numbered 6, after V lost 3 bases and J lost 4 bases. The germline V gene has CDR1 SGDLS and CDR2 YYNGEE. The CDR3 loop is CASSGEAGTTGELFF. The CDR3 nucleotides are TGTGCCAGCAGCGGAGAAGCGGGAACCACCGGGGAGCTGTTTTTT.

The rearrangement links TRBV18 to TRBJ2-1; a possible D gene is TRBD2 (5 bases). Germline CDR1 and CDR2: KGHSH and LQKENI. Trimming removed 0 bases at V and 1 base at J, with 7 bases between. The CDR3 loop spans 15 amino acids. In nucleotides, the CDR3 is TGTGCCAGCTCACCACCATCGGGATCCTACAATGAGCAGTTCTTC. Amino acids: CASSPPSGSYNEQFF.

This clone has just a few counts. This CDR3 is CASSVESTGLNEQFF. Written as DNA, the CDR3 is TGTGCCAGCAGCGTAGAGTCTACAGGCCTCAATGAGCAGTTCTTC. The chain couples TRBV9 to TRBJ2-1; weak D call: TRBD1 (5 bases). CDR1 is SGDLS and CDR2 is YYNGEE in the germline V gene. V shed 0 bases and J shed 6 bases, with 13 bases lying between them. CDR3 length: 15 amino acids.

The chain uses TRBV18 and TRBJ2-3, with 7 bases lining up with TRBD1. Losses at the gene ends were 3 bases for V and 0 bases for J; bases not matched to a gene: 6. Germline V gene sequence: CDR1 KGHSH, CDR2 LQKENI. The CDR3 runs to 16 residues. CDR3 sequence: CASSPSTGTSTDTQYF. In nucleotides, the CDR3 is TGTGCCAGCTCACCGTCGACAGGGACGAGCACAGATACGCAGTATTTT.

The chain uses TRBV19 and TRBJ2-1, with D possibly being TRBD1 (6 bases). Germline CDR1 and CDR2: LNHDA and SQIVND (reference sequence). Trimming shortened V by 10 bases and J by 6 bases, and 13 bases separated the two germline ends. This CDR3 is 12 amino acids long. CDR3 coding DNA: TGTGCCACCACGGGACACCTCAATGAGCAGTTCTTC. Translating it yields CATTGHLNEQFF.